One sample yielded the 4 T cell receptor beta chains listed below, sequenced in a study of cytomegalovirus exposure and HLA in healthy donors. With 60 Vbeta and 13 Jbeta primers, the PCR was carried out. Using immunoSEQ multiplex PCR, the repertoire was profiled, and TCRdb retains in-frame clones only, with some absent. Here the sample spans 45,000 to 70,000 clones, about 84% being singletons. Sequenced material: PBMCs. Receptors originate from a man aged 30 to 45 in good health and CMV-seronegative.

The chain uses TRBV6-1 and TRBJ1-2, with D perhaps TRBD1 (6 bases). Germline-derived CDR1 and CDR2 are MNHNS and SASEGT. The CDR3 runs 14 residues. Trimming took off 6 bases at V and 0 bases at J, with 11 bases between the two ends. The CDR3 DNA follows: TGTGCCAGCAGCCGACAGGAGACTAACTATGGCTACACCTTC. The encoded protein is CASSRQETNYGYTF.

V gene TRBV6-4 combines with J gene TRBJ2-1, with a possible D match to TRBD2 (5 bases). Germline CDR1 and CDR2: MRHNA and SNTAGT. Trimming stripped 3 bases from V and 5 bases from J, with 8 bases between. The CDR3 has 13 residues. The CDR3 nucleotides read TGTGCCAGCAGTGAGGGAGCTAACAATGAGCAGTTCTTC. Protein product: CASSEGANNEQFF.

This sequence joins TRBV5-8 and TRBJ2-1; TRBD2 is a possible D gene (6 bases). The CDR3 runs to 14 residues. Trimming stripped 3 bases from V and 5 bases from J, with 12 bases between. Germline CDR1 and CDR2: SGHTS and YDEGEE. The CDR3 loop reads CASSSGRGHNEQFF. The CDR3 bases are TGTGCCAGCAGCTCGGGGCGGGGCCACAATGAGCAGTTCTTC.

The V and J genes are TRBV10-3 and TRBJ2-7; 7 bases match TRBD1. V was clipped by 6 bases and J by 1 base; unmatched bases: 3. The CDR3 has 13 residues. The germline gives CDR1 ENHRY, CDR2 SYGVKD. CDR3 sequence: CAISRQGSYEQYF. CDR3 in DNA: TGTGCCATCAGCAGACAGGGATCCTACGAGCAGTACTTC.